One and the same sample provided the 24 T cell receptor beta chains below, sequenced in a study of OX40 agonist ivuxolimab in advanced cancers. Sequencing was performed with immunoSEQ multiplex PCR; in TCRdb, only in-frame clones are kept and a portion is missing. The repertoire holds approximately 71,000 clones, with nearly 85% as singletons. The sequences come from CD4+ or CD8+ T cells sorted from blood, collected in a trial of the OX40 agonist ivuxolimab. These receptors were obtained from an adult with an advanced solid tumor such as melanoma, head and neck, liver or kidney cancer.

The chain links TRBV2 to TRBJ1-1; D remains unclear. The CDR3 is 13 residues long. V shed 7 bases and J shed 0 bases, with 9 bases lying between them. The germline CDR1 and CDR2 sequences are SNHLY and FYNNEI. CDR3 residues: CASNVRLNTEAFF. CDR3 DNA sequence: TGTGCCAGCAATGTCCGGTTGAACACTGAAGCTTTCTTT.

The rearrangement joins TRBV7-9 to TRBJ2-3; a weak D match, TRBD2 (6 bases). Germline-derived CDR1 and CDR2 are SEHNR and FQNEAQ (reference sequence). There are 14 residues in the CDR3. V lost 1 base and J lost 5, with 10 bases in between. CDR3 residues: CASSLVGGVDTQYF. The CDR3 DNA reads TGTGCCAGCAGCTTAGTTGGAGGGGTAGATACGCAGTATTTT.

Within the sample, this clone is medium-sized. V and J are TRBV29-1 and TRBJ1-3; D is possibly TRBD1 (5 bases). Germline CDR1 SQVTM, CDR2 ANQGSEA. The CDR3 runs to 14 residues. V was shortened by 7 bases and J by 0 bases, with 13 bases between the two germline ends. The CDR3 nucleotides read TGCAGCGCTAAAGGAGACAGCTCTGGAAACACCATATATTTT. The encoded protein is CSAKGDSSGNTIYF.

The CDR3 loop is CASSEPGGGVYGYTF. CDR3 sequence (DNA): TGTGCCAGCAGTGAGCCTGGAGGGGGCGTCTATGGCTACACCTTC. The J gene is TRBJ1-2, the V gene TRBV25-1; 7 bases match TRBD1. V gave up 3 bases and J gave up 4 bases; unmatched junction bases: 8. The CDR3 contains 15 residues. Germline V gene data show CDR1 as MGHDK and CDR2 as SYGVNS.

This clone was seen once. J is TRBJ1-2 and V is TRBV5-5; tentative D call: TRBD1 (6 bases). CDR3 length equals 15 residues. Germline CDR1 SGHKS, CDR2 YYEKEE (reference sequence). V shed 4 bases and J shed 0 bases, with 13 bases lying between them. CDR3 coding DNA: TGTGCCAGCAGCGTGGACAGCGGATCTAACTATGGCTACACCTTC. Residues: CASSVDSGSNYGYTF.

The chain combines TRBV5-4 with TRBJ2-1, with TRBD1 identical over 7 bases. Trimming took 1 base from V and 2 from J; bases not matched to a gene: 6. The CDR3 runs 16 residues. Germline lookup yields CDR1 SGHNT and CDR2 YYREEE (reference sequence). The CDR3 DNA sequence: TGTGCCAGCAGCTTGAAACAGCAGGGGGCCTACAATGAGCAGTTCTTC. Residues: CASSLKQQGAYNEQFF.

This clone has a single count. The CDR3: CASSSPLAGGPADTQYF. Here the CDR3 DNA reads TGTGCCAGCAGTTCTCCCCTAGCGGGAGGGCCCGCAGATACGCAGTATTTT. The genes are TRBV28 and TRBJ2-3, with 12 bases fitting TRBD2. The CDR3 consists of 17 residues. Germline loops: CDR1 MDHEN, CDR2 SYDVKM. The V gene end was trimmed by 4 bases and the J gene end by 4 bases; junction bases not matched to a gene: 9.

The J gene is TRBJ2-7, the V gene TRBV6-5; D is undetermined. Germline-derived CDR1 and CDR2 are MNHEY and SVGAGI. Trimming cost V 6 bases and J 2 bases, with 17 bases left between them. CDR3 size: 15 residues. The CDR3 is CASRRRPEAPYEQYV. In nucleotides, the CDR3 is TGTGCCAGCAGGAGACGCCCCGAAGCCCCCTACGAGCAGTACGTC.

The chain recombines TRBV7-9 with TRBJ2-3; the D is unclear. The CDR3 consists of 14 residues. Germline lookup yields CDR1 SEHNR and CDR2 FQNEAQ (reference sequence). The ends were cut back, 3 bases at V and 2 bases at J, with 9 bases in the middle. The CDR3 sequence is CASSFDRSTDTQYF. In DNA, the CDR3 is TGTGCCAGCAGCTTCGACCGTTCCACAGATACGCAGTATTTT.

This clone has a single count. The genes are TRBV18 and TRBJ2-1, with 8 bases that match TRBD2. Germline V gives CDR1 KGHSH, CDR2 LQKENI. This CDR3 region has 16 residues. V dropped 3 bases and J dropped 3; count of bases not matched to a gene: 7. The CDR3 spells CASSPPSGRDYNEQFF. CDR3 DNA sequence: TGTGCCAGCTCACCCCCCAGCGGGAGAGACTACAATGAGCAGTTCTTC.

The rearrangement uses TRBV28 and TRBJ2-1; TRBD1 matches at 9 bases. CDR3 length equals 16 residues. Germline V gene sequence: CDR1 MDHEN, CDR2 SYDVKM. With 4 bases clipped from V and 1 base from J, the junction kept 5 bases outside the gene matches. The CDR3 sequence: CASSSQTGGSYNEQFF. CDR3 sequence (DNA): TGTGCCAGCAGTTCCCAGACAGGGGGATCCTACAATGAGCAGTTCTTC.

This clone was counted only a few times. The chain is built from TRBV30 and TRBJ1-5; D is unresolved. The length of the CDR3 is 13 residues. Germline V CDR1 and CDR2: GTSNPN, SVGIG (reference sequence). Trimming pared 2 bases from V and 4 bases from J, leaving 9 bases between. This chain's CDR3 is CAWSLSENQPQHF. The CDR3 DNA follows: TGTGCCTGGAGTCTATCGGAAAATCAGCCCCAGCATTTT.

The rearrangement uses TRBV4-1 and TRBJ1-3; D gene ambiguous. Germline CDR1 reads MGHRA; CDR2 reads YSYEKL. This CDR3 region has 15 residues. V lost 0 bases, J lost 0 bases, and 6 bases lay in between. CDR3 bases: TGCGCCAGCAGCCAAGACAGGAGCTCTGGAAACACCATATATTTT. The encoded protein is CASSQDRSSGNTIYF.

The rearrangement joins TRBV7-3 to TRBJ1-1; D is possibly TRBD1 (6 bases). Germline CDR1 reads SGHTA; CDR2 reads FQGTGA. This CDR3 has 15 residues. V lost 4 bases and J lost 5, with 17 bases in between. This CDR3 is CASSSEPGGETEAFF. For the CDR3, the DNA is TGTGCCAGCAGCTCCGAGCCGGGGGGCGAGACTGAAGCTTTCTTT. Using reference TRBV7-3 and TRBJ1-1 for the parts outside the CDR3, the full variable domain is GAGVSQTPSNKVTEKGKYVELRCDPISGHTALYWYRQSLGQGPEFLIYFQGTGAADDSGLPNDRFFAVRPEGSVSTLKIQRTERGDSAVYLCASSSEPGGETEAFFGQGTRLTVV.

The J gene is TRBJ2-7, the V gene TRBV4-2, with D uncertain. Trimming took 1 base from V and 1 from J, leaving 11 bases between them. The germline gives CDR1 LGHNA, CDR2 YNFKEQ. The CDR3 totals 15 residues. The CDR3 DNA sequence: TGTGCCAGCAGCCAAGTGTCGGCTACGTCCTACGAGCAGTACTTC. Its translation: CASSQVSATSYEQYF.

This clone was observed a few times. The V gene is TRBV7-3, the J gene TRBJ2-3; TRBD2 might be the D (7 bases). The germline V gene has CDR1 SGHTA and CDR2 FQGTGA. The CDR3 runs to 16 residues. Trimming shortened V by 5 bases and J by 4 bases, and 19 bases separated the two germline ends. The CDR3, as DNA: TGTGCCAGCAGCCCCACGACGGGGGGCGGGCCAGATACGCAGTATTTT. Residues: CASSPTTGGGPDTQYF.

The chain carries TRBV5-1 and TRBJ2-5; D may be TRBD1 or TRBD2 (5 bases each). Germline CDR1 and CDR2: SGHRS and YFSETQ. Trimming took 3 bases from V and 5 from J, leaving 17 bases between them. This CDR3 region has 15 residues. CDR3 sequence: CASSSGTDWVETQYF. The CDR3, as DNA: TGCGCCAGCAGCTCCGGGACGGACTGGGTGGAGACCCAGTACTTC.

Comment on this clone: This sample includes further DNA sequences coding for the same CDR3. The rearrangement joins TRBV5-1 to TRBJ1-1, with 7 positions matching TRBD1. In germline, CDR1 is SGHRS, CDR2 YFSETQ. CDR3 length: 13 residues. Losses at the gene ends were 0 bases for V and 4 bases for J; bases not matched to a gene: 0. The CDR3: CASSLDRGTEAFF. The CDR3 DNA is TGCGCCAGCAGCTTGGACAGGGGCACTGAAGCTTTCTTT.

V gene TRBV7-9 combines with J gene TRBJ1-2; tentative D call: TRBD1 (5 bases). This CDR3 comprises 15 residues. CDR1 is SEHNR, CDR2 FQNEAQ, per germline (reference sequence). Trimming removed 3 bases at V and 3 bases at J, with 14 bases between. The CDR3 spells CASSLSSGPDYGYTF. The CDR3 nucleotides read TGTGCCAGCAGCTTGTCATCGGGGCCCGACTATGGCTACACCTTC.

The chain recombines TRBV10-1 with TRBJ2-7, with D uncertain. V lost 9 bases and J 3 bases, leaving 12 bases between the germline ends. Germline V lookup: CDR1 WNHNN, CDR2 SYGVQD (reference sequence). This CDR3 has 12 amino acids. The CDR3 here is CARGTVRYEQYF. The DNA of the CDR3 is TGCGCCAGAGGAACCGTTCGCTACGAGCAGTACTTC.

The chain links TRBV7-2 to TRBJ2-3, with TRBD1 as a possible D gene (5 bases). V lost 0 bases and J lost 3, with 10 bases in between. The CDR3 runs to 15 residues. From germline, CDR1 is SGHTA and CDR2 FQGNSA. CDR3 loop: CASSLAPGITDTQYF. CDR3 nucleotide sequence: TGTGCCAGCAGCTTAGCCCCAGGGATAACAGATACGCAGTATTTT.

The V gene is TRBV18, the J gene TRBJ2-2; TRBD1 matches 7 bases. The CDR3 is made up of 15 amino acids. CDR1 and CDR2 (germline): KGHSH, LQKENI. V lost 3 bases to trimming and J lost 0 bases; unmatched junction nucleotides: 1. CDR3 loop: CASSPGQSNTGELFF. For the CDR3, the DNA is TGTGCCAGCTCACCGGGACAGTCGAACACCGGGGAGCTGTTTTTT.

By share, this clone ranks as medium-sized. V is TRBV29-1 and J is TRBJ1-1; 10 nucleotides align to TRBD1. The CDR3 has 14 residues. V shed 5 bases, J shed 3 bases, and the junction held 6 bases outside the gene matches. Germline loops: CDR1 SQVTM, CDR2 ANQGSEA. The CDR3 DNA reads TGCAGCGTTCAGCGGACAGGGGGACACACTGAAGCTTTCTTT. This sequence encodes CSVQRTGGHTEAFF.

The chain combines TRBV28 with TRBJ2-7; D is undetermined. The CDR3 is 13 amino acids. Trimming shortened V by 5 bases and J by 6 bases, and 14 bases separated the two germline ends. Germline V lookup: CDR1 MDHEN, CDR2 SYDVKM. CDR3 region: CASSLFFLGEQYF. In DNA, the CDR3 is TGTGCCAGCAGTCTATTTTTTTTGGGCGAGCAGTACTTC. The full variable domain, rest sourced from reference TRBV28 and TRBJ2-7, is DVKVTQSSRYLVKRTGEKVFLECVQDMDHENMFWYRQDPGLGLRLIYFSYDVKMKEKGDIPEGYSVSREKKERFSLILESASTNQTSMYLCASSLFFLGEQYFGPGTRLTVT.